A selection of T cell receptor beta chains follows, all from one sample in a study of glioma-infiltrating T cells. TCRdb reprocessed the multiplex PCR reads via MiXCR and lists one record per CDR3 protein. Among about 140,000 distinct CDR3 sequences listed, about 39% were seen once. The sample comprised glioma tissue, nonneoplastic brain tissue, or PBMCs (not recorded which). The source of these receptors is a human donor with low-grade glioma or glioblastoma, undergoing nonglioma brain surgery, or in good health (not recorded which). Each CDR3 is given with its conserved first and last residue. The D gene is left open where the match is weak. A row's size may be missing; if present it is once, few, many or a size class.

CASWTVNQPQHF TGTGCCAGCTGGACAGTTAATCAGCCCCAGCATTTT TRBJ1-5 many TRBV27 NA
CASSQDLMGTGVGNTIYF TGCGCCAGCAGCCAAGATCTGATGGGGACAGGGGTTGGAAACACCATATATTTT TRBJ1-3 few TRBV4-3 TRBD1
CASSGGTWGNQPQHF TGTGCCAGCAGTGGAGGAACATGGGGGAATCAGCCCCAGCATTTT TRBJ1-5 NA TRBV6-1 NA
CASSLDHGAQYF TGTGCCAGCAGCTTAGATCACGGGGCCCAGTACTTC TRBJ2-5 NA TRBV6-5 NA
CASNLGTGYGYTF TGTGCCAGCAACCTCGGGACAGGGTATGGCTACACCTTC TRBJ1-2 NA TRBV3-1 TRBD1
CASRQGVHETQYF TGTGCCAGCCGACAGGGGGTTCACGAGACCCAGTACTTC TRBJ2-5 NA TRBV2 TRBD1
CASSGLSDGEQFF TGTGCCAGCAGTGGACTATCGGATGGGGAGCAGTTCTTC TRBJ2-1 few TRBV2 NA
CASSTDSANTGELFF TGTGCCAGCAGCACGGACAGTGCAAACACCGGGGAGCTGTTTTTT TRBJ2-2 NA TRBV7-2 NA
CASSYSIIGGAPVLTF TGTGCCAGCAGTTACTCGATTATCGGGGGTGCACCCGTCCTGACTTTC TRBJ2-6 NA TRBV6-2/TRBV6-3 NA
CSARTKEETQYF TGCAGTGCCCGGACGAAAGAAGAGACCCAGTACTTC TRBJ2-5 few TRBV20-1 NA
CSARGDTQYF TGCAGTGCTAGAGGGGATACGCAGTATTTT TRBJ2-3 many TRBV20-1 NA
CASSLASGFGQPQHF TGTGCCAGCAGCTTAGCGTCGGGTTTCGGTCAGCCCCAGCATTTT TRBJ1-5 few TRBV7-2 NA
CASSYSTIQETQYF TGTGCCAGCAGTTACTCGACAATCCAAGAGACCCAGTACTTC TRBJ2-5 many TRBV6-6 NA
CASSYSLGWDQPQHF TGTGCCAGCAGTTACTCTTTGGGGTGGGACCAGCCCCAGCATTTT TRBJ1-5 NA TRBV6-6 NA
CASSFPTGTATQYF TGTGCCAGCAGCTTCCCTACAGGGACGGCTACGCAGTATTTT TRBJ2-3 NA TRBV7-9 NA
CASRRGDTTDTQYF TGTGCCAGCAGGAGGGGGGACACCACAGATACGCAGTATTTT TRBJ2-3 NA TRBV12-3/TRBV12-4 NA
CATKTGGRSYTF TGTGCCACCAAGACAGGGGGCCGGAGCTACACCTTC TRBJ1-2 NA TRBV6-1 TRBD1
CASSARDRAQETQYF TGCGCCAGCAGCGCCCGGGACAGGGCACAAGAGACCCAGTACTTC TRBJ2-5 few TRBV4-1 TRBD1
CSAREAASNTEAFF TGCAGTGCTAGAGAAGCGGCATCGAACACTGAAGCTTTCTTT TRBJ1-1 NA TRBV20-1 NA
CASNKFGQDTDTQYF TGTGCCAGCAACAAGTTTGGACAGGACACAGATACGCAGTATTTT TRBJ2-3 NA TRBV11-2 TRBD1
CASSLSSVYGYTF TGTGCCAGCAGTTTATCGTCGGTCTATGGCTACACCTTC TRBJ1-2 many TRBV27 NA
CASSSRGLAGDTDTQYF TGTGCCAGCAGCTCCCGAGGCCTAGCGGGGGACACAGATACGCAGTATTTT TRBJ2-3 few TRBV7-8 TRBD2
CASIFGFENTEAFF TGTGCCAGCATCTTCGGGTTCGAGAACACTGAAGCTTTCTTT TRBJ1-1 NA TRBV28 NA
CASTLGSETQYF TGTGCCAGCACCCTAGGGTCGGAGACCCAGTACTTC TRBJ2-5 few TRBV7-2 NA
CSATGGEATTDTQYF TGCAGTGCCACGGGCGGAGAGGCGACCACAGATACGCAGTATTTT TRBJ2-3 few TRBV20-1 NA
CASSQDFPAGRRNEQYF TGCGCCAGCAGCCAAGATTTTCCTGCAGGGAGGAGAAACGAGCAGTACTTC TRBJ2-7 NA TRBV4-3 NA
CASSLVRANTEAFF TGTGCCAGCAGCCTAGTACGGGCGAACACTGAAGCTTTCTTT TRBJ1-1 NA TRBV3-1 NA
CASSIAGGPDTQYF TGTGCCAGCAGCATCGCAGGGGGCCCAGATACGCAGTATTTT TRBJ2-3 NA TRBV7-9 TRBD1
CASSSGPAGEQYF TGTGCCAGCAGTTCCGGGCCGGCCGGCGAGCAGTACTTC TRBJ2-7 many TRBV6-2/TRBV6-3 NA
CASSLSGWTYNEQFF TGTGCCAGCAGTTTATCGGGCTGGACCTACAATGAGCAGTTCTTC TRBJ2-1 few TRBV27 NA
CASSHPGSPLHF TGTGCCAGCAGCCATCCGGGGTCACCCCTCCACTTT TRBJ1-6 NA TRBV3-1 NA
CASLGAGNPYGYTF TGCGCTTCTTTGGGCGCAGGAAACCCCTATGGCTACACCTTC TRBJ1-2 NA TRBV4-1 NA
CSVEVGENTEAFF TGCAGCGTTGAAGTGGGTGAGAACACTGAAGCTTTCTTT TRBJ1-1 NA TRBV29-1 NA
CSARDLQGGYEQYF TGCAGTGCTAGAGATCTACAGGGGGGCTACGAGCAGTACTTC TRBJ2-7 NA TRBV20-1 TRBD1
CASSPPGRGLAGRVNEQFF TGTGCCAGCAGTCCCCCGGGCCGGGGACTAGCGGGGAGAGTCAATGAGCAGTTCTTC TRBJ2-1 NA TRBV6-1 TRBD2
CASSQAPSADTQYF TGCGCCAGCAGCCAAGCCCCGTCGGCAGATACGCAGTATTTT TRBJ2-3 few TRBV4-1 NA